The rows below give T cell receptor beta chains drawn from one sample of a study of human T cells and chemical hapten exposure. TCRdb re-analysed the RACE reads in MiXCR, keeping a single row per CDR3 protein. The table records around 380,000 distinct CDR3 sequences, roughly 5% of them present only once. Sequencing was performed on whole blood, taken in connection with sensitization to the hapten diphenylcyclopropenone (DPC). These receptors were obtained from a woman in her 50s with alopecia areata. Some clones in this sample may be carry-over from other donors' samples. Both conserved end residues are trimmed from each CDR3. The D gene is left open where the match is weak. Expanded clones get a size class; other rows say once, few or many, or leave the size out.

v_call	clone_size	d_call	cdr3_aa
TRBV7-8	many	NA	ASSSTRTLNNSPLH
TRBV3-1	many	NA	ASSQGQNYGYT
TRBV28	few	NA	ASRNSRANEQY
TRBV27	few	NA	ASSSGSGGVWEQY
TRBV10-3	few	TRBD1	AIRGQESTDTQY
TRBV7-2	NA	TRBD1	ASSLAMGQGFYNEQF
TRBV12-3/TRBV12-4	many	NA	ASSSGVSSYEQY
TRBV6-1	NA	NA	ASSEADGVAKNIQY
TRBV28	many	NA	ASSYGLEQY
TRBV12-3/TRBV12-4	few	NA	ASSFRPGGSVDTQY
TRBV29-1	many	TRBD1	SVEEGDRRSEKLF
TRBV24-1	few	NA	ATSDVEGSEPQH
TRBV21-1	many	NA	ASSKGLYEQY
TRBV10-3	many	NA	AISVLNTEAF
TRBV29-1	many	NA	SVESIVNYGYT
TRBV7-2	many	TRBD2	ASSLPIAGGPLAKNIQY
TRBV7-6	few	TRBD2	ASSLGSGAHTDTQY
TRBV7-6	many	NA	ASSTRTEVDTQY
TRBV20-1	many	TRBD2	SARDRGGPFEQF
TRBV18	many	NA	ASSSDPRNSPLH
TRBV20-1	few	NA	SANSRSYEQY
TRBV5-1	many	TRBD1	ASSSQGTGNGYT
TRBV28	NA	NA	ASSFPRVGGEQY
TRBV28	many	NA	ASSLVFTGLDTQY
TRBV7-9	many	NA	ASSSEQDQETQY
TRBV2	many	TRBD1	ASSPRTGGEAF
TRBV6-1	many	TRBD1	ASRNPVDRIDPYNEQF
TRBV15	NA	NA	ATSSNSYNEQF
TRBV12-3/TRBV12-4	few	TRBD1	ASSPTGVGTQY
TRBV2	few	NA	ASGRGRVDTGELF
TRBV19	many	TRBD2	ASGLAGGDEQY
TRBV29-1	NA	TRBD1	SVGNRGFYGYT
TRBV27	many	NA	ASKRQEFTDTQY
TRBV11-2	many	TRBD2	ASSVGLAGDEQF